A single sample is the source of the 20 T cell receptor beta chains below, sequenced in a study of cytomegalovirus exposure and HLA in healthy donors. The PCR was carried out with 60 Vbeta primers and 13 Jbeta primers. The protocol was immunoSEQ multiplex PCR, while the TCRdb copy is restricted to in-frame clones and leaves out a portion. The table includes approximately 170,000 clones, approximately 71% detected once. The sample taken for sequencing was PBMCs. Receptors originate from a girl aged 5-17 years in good health and CMV-seronegative.

The V call is TRBV4-1, the J call TRBJ1-1; a weak D match, TRBD1 (5 bases). Trimming took off 5 bases at V and 4 bases at J, with 20 bases between the two ends. Germline lookup yields CDR1 MGHRA and CDR2 YSYEKL. This CDR3 spans 16 amino acids. CDR3 region: CASSFLPLGGVTEAFF. The CDR3 nucleotides read TGCGCCAGCAGCTTCCTCCCCCTCGGGGGGGTCACTGAAGCTTTCTTT.

This clone appeared a few times. This rearrangement joins TRBV2 to TRBJ1-5, with D possibly being TRBD1 (5 bases). V lost 4 bases and J 8 bases, leaving 21 bases between the germline ends. The CDR3 is 16 residues long. Per the germline V gene, CDR1 is SNHLY and CDR2 is FYNNEI. The CDR3 DNA reads as TGTGCCAGCAGTGGAGACCGAGACAGTGTGGACAAGCCCCAGCATTTT. Translating gives CASSGDRDSVDKPQHF.

This chain joins TRBV7-9 and TRBJ2-3, with TRBD2 matching 12 bases. Looked up from germline, CDR1 is SEHNR and CDR2 is FQNEAQ (reference sequence). This CDR3 has 18 residues. V shed 3 bases and J 6 bases; nucleotides not matched to a gene: 13. The CDR3 here is CASSLDPGLAGSRDTQYF. CDR3 in DNA: TGTGCCAGCAGCTTGGACCCGGGACTAGCGGGCTCAAGGGATACGCAGTATTTT.

This clone turned up a few times. The chain combines TRBV6-6 with TRBJ1-5; a weak D match, TRBD1 (5 bases). The germline gives CDR1 MNHNY, CDR2 SVGAGI (reference sequence). Deletions cut 4 bases from V and 2 bases from J, with 12 bases between. This CDR3 comprises 15 residues. The CDR3 spells CASSLQTDGNQPQHF. Here the CDR3 DNA reads TGTGCCAGCAGTTTGCAGACAGACGGCAATCAGCCCCAGCATTTT.

This chain links TRBV4-1 with TRBJ1-1, with 9 bases lining up with TRBD1. The CDR3 has 19 amino acids. With V trimmed by 7 bases and J by 1 base, 19 bases remained unmatched. Germline V gene lookup returns CDR1 MGHRA and CDR2 YSYEKL. Here the CDR3 DNA reads TGCGCCAGCATGGGCCCAAAACCGGGACAGGGTGAATGGAACACTGAAGCTTTCTTT. Translating it yields CASMGPKPGQGEWNTEAFF.

The gene calls are TRBV4-1 and TRBJ1-1; no clear D gene. This CDR3 has 15 residues. The V end lost 3 bases, the J end lost 1 base, and 12 bases lay between the germline ends. Germline CDR1 MGHRA, CDR2 YSYEKL. The DNA for the CDR3 is TGCGCCAGCAGCCACTCCCCGGGAGCGAACACTGAAGCTTTCTTT. Residues: CASSHSPGANTEAFF.

The rearrangement joins TRBV2 to TRBJ2-7, with D possibly matching TRBD1 (5 bases). Trimming removed 6 bases at V and 4 bases at J, with 10 bases between. The CDR3 loop spans 12 amino acids. Germline values: CDR1 SNHLY, CDR2 FYNNEI. The CDR3: CASRAGFYEQYF. CDR3 bases: TGTGCCAGCAGGGCAGGGTTTTACGAGCAGTACTTC.

The chain combines TRBV5-1 with TRBJ1-2; D call uncertain. Germline V gene lookup returns CDR1 SGHRS and CDR2 YFSETQ. V lost 4 bases and J lost 1, with 14 bases in between. The length of the CDR3 is 15 residues. CDR3 sequence reads: CASSTGDLSNYGYTF. The CDR3 coding sequence is TGCGCCAGCAGCACCGGGGATCTTAGTAACTATGGCTACACCTTC.

V gene TRBV5-5 combines with J gene TRBJ1-2, with TRBD1 matching 9 bases. V lost 4 bases, J lost 5 bases, and 15 bases stayed unmatched. CDR3 length equals 17 residues. Germline assignment: CDR1 SGHKS and CDR2 YYEKEE (reference sequence). CDR3 sequence: CASSPVRTRDRVYGYTF. The CDR3 bases are TGTGCCAGCAGCCCGGTTAGAACCCGGGACAGGGTTTATGGCTACACCTTC.

The chain is built from TRBV18 and TRBJ1-1; unclear D gene. Deletions cut 3 bases from V and 4 bases from J, with 9 bases between. This CDR3 has 13 residues. Germline V gene sequence: CDR1 KGHSH, CDR2 LQKENI. CDR3 residues: CASSPAEFTEAFF. CDR3 nucleotides: TGTGCCAGCTCACCGGCGGAATTCACTGAAGCTTTCTTT.

The V call is TRBV7-9, the J call TRBJ1-2; TRBD1 might be the D (6 bases). V was cut by 5 bases and J by 0 bases, with 10 bases left in between. The CDR3 sequence is 14 residues long. Looked up from germline, CDR1 is SEHNR and CDR2 is FQNEAQ (reference sequence). The CDR3: CASSRDTANYGYTF. In nucleotides, the CDR3 is TGTGCCAGCAGCCGGGACACCGCTAACTATGGCTACACCTTC.

The chain joins TRBV7-3 to TRBJ2-1; D remains ambiguous. Trimming shortened V by 3 bases and J by 8 bases, and 8 bases separated the two germline ends. Germline V gives CDR1 SGHTA, CDR2 FQGTGA. The CDR3 length is 12 residues. The CDR3 bases are TGTGCCAGCAGCTTCCCTAATGATGAGCAGTTCTTC. This sequence encodes CASSFPNDEQFF.

The CDR3 here is CAISESTGEAQETQYF. The CDR3, as DNA: TGTGCCATCAGTGAGTCAACGGGGGAAGCCCAAGAGACCCAGTACTTC. The chain carries TRBV10-3 and TRBJ2-5; tentatively, D is TRBD2 (6 bases). Germline V CDR1 and CDR2: ENHRY, SYGVKD. The V end was cut by 0 bases, the J end by 1 base, with 12 bases between. This CDR3 is built from 16 residues.

This clone was counted between two and nine times. The rearrangement uses TRBV28 and TRBJ1-2; a possible D gene is TRBD1 (5 bases). The V gene lost 4 bases and the J gene lost 1 base, with 7 bases spanning the gap. Germline V gene lookup returns CDR1 MDHEN and CDR2 SYDVKM. CDR3 length: 13 residues. CDR3 bases: TGTGCCAGCAGTTCGACAGTTAACTATGGCTACACCTTC. Translated: CASSSTVNYGYTF.

The CDR3 reads CASSPRTGTEGEQYF. DNA for the CDR3: TGTGCCAGCAGCCCAAGGACAGGTACTGAAGGCGAGCAGTACTTC. The chain combines TRBV5-4 with TRBJ2-7, with 7 bases aligning to TRBD1. The V and J ends lost 4 bases and 6 bases, in that order; junction bases with no gene match: 13. Germline V CDR1 and CDR2: SGHNT, YYREEE (reference sequence). The CDR3 is made up of 15 amino acids.

The chain is built from TRBV5-1 and TRBJ1-1; 12 bases line up with TRBD1. Germline V gene lookup returns CDR1 SGHRS and CDR2 YFSETQ. The V segment lost 0 bases and the J segment 3 bases; nucleotides outside the gene matches: 6. The CDR3 runs to 17 residues. In DNA, the CDR3 is TGCGCCAGCAGCTTGGGGGGACAGGGGGCGTTGTACACTGAAGCTTTCTTT. Translation gives CASSLGGQGALYTEAFF.

The chain employs TRBV7-6 and TRBJ2-3; no definite D call. Per the germline V gene, CDR1 is SGHVS and CDR2 is FNYEAQ. Trimming cost V 3 bases and J 1 base, with 8 bases left between them. The CDR3 runs 14 residues. The DNA for the CDR3 is TGTGCCAGCAGCTTCCAGCGTGGCACAGATACGCAGTATTTT. Translated: CASSFQRGTDTQYF.

The V call is TRBV6-1, the J call TRBJ1-2; TRBD1 aligns across 7 bases. V gave up 6 bases and J gave up 6 bases; unmatched junction bases: 10. Germline CDR1 is MNHNS and CDR2 is SASEGT. The CDR3 length is 14 residues. The CDR3 DNA sequence: TGTGCCAGCAGACACAGGGGTGTGTTGGATGGCTACACCTTC. Protein sequence: CASRHRGVLDGYTF.

This chain uses TRBV6-5 with TRBJ1-1; no definite D call. The CDR3 sequence is 14 residues long. From germline, CDR1 is MNHEY and CDR2 SVGAGI. V lost 3 bases to trimming and J lost 3 bases, with 11 bases between them. CDR3 coding DNA: TGTGCCAGCAGTTATGGGCAGGCCGACACTGAAGCTTTCTTT. Its protein is CASSYGQADTEAFF.

This clone was observed a few times. This chain joins TRBV7-9 and TRBJ2-7, with D possibly being TRBD2 (7 bases). Germline CDR1 and CDR2: SEHNR and FQNEAQ (reference sequence). Trimming took off 5 bases at V and 7 bases at J, with 18 bases between the two ends. The CDR3 is 14 amino acids. CDR3 protein: CASSRTEGLREQYF. CDR3 nucleotide sequence: TGTGCCAGCAGCCGGACAGAGGGACTACGTGAGCAGTACTTC.